The entry below describes one T cell receptor (beta chain). The target antigen is unknown. A second PCR of 7 to 11 cycles used a sample-barcoded 5' primer and a J-beta primer mix. A template-switch adaptor with 12 random nucleotides tagged each cDNA molecule. TCRdb reprocessed the 5' RACE reads via MiXCR and lists one record per CDR3 protein. The sample shows 650,000 to 800,000 distinct CDR3 sequences, around 52% of them seen only once. Germline values: CDR1 MNHEY, CDR2 SVGEGT. The length of the CDR3 is 12 residues. With 6 bases removed from V and 7 bases from J, the gap between germline ends came to 12 bases. It was approximately 10 milliliters of peripheral blood that were drawn from each donor. No fewer than 5 micrograms of total RNA were isolated from every sample. This sample stems from a study of blood T cells in healthy people across ages. Study results and limitations: Among long-lived donors, naive CD4+ cells were more numerous and diversity higher than in aged donors.

Sequencing was done on a sample of blood. This receptor was obtained from a woman older than 75 in good health. This chain connects TRBV6-2 or TRBV6-3 to TRBJ2-5; D possibly uses TRBD1 or TRBD2 (5 bases each). The CDR3 DNA reads TGTGCCAGCAGGGACCCGGGGCTGACCCAGTACTTC. Encoded protein: CASRDPGLTQYF.